The 23 T cell receptor beta chains listed next were all sequenced from one sample in a study of blood T cells in healthy people across ages. Next came a second PCR, run for about 6 to 11 cycles, which used a sample-barcoded 5' primer along with a J-beta primer mix. TCRdb reprocessed the 5' RACE reads with MiXCR, giving one entry per CDR3 protein. The sample carries hundreds of thousands of distinct CDR3 sequences, around three fifths recorded once. Sequences were obtained from blood. These receptors were taken from a man aged 35 to 55 in good health.

A word on this clonotype: Given a much more abundant clone one base away, this may be a read error. The DNA of the CDR3 is TGTGCCAGCAGCCTCGAGGCAGCCCTAGCCAAACACATTCAGTACTTC. This translates into CASSLEAALAKHIQYF. The chain links TRBV14 to TRBJ2-4; D may be TRBD2 (5 bases). The length of the CDR3 is 16 residues. Germline CDR1 reads SGHDN; CDR2 reads FVKESK.

The gene calls are TRBV6-6 and TRBJ1-1, with TRBD1 as a possible D gene (6 bases). V was trimmed by 6 bases and J by 8 bases, leaving 19 bases between them. Germline V gene data show CDR1 as MNHNY and CDR2 as SVGAGI (reference sequence). This CDR3 has 14 amino acids. Written as DNA, the CDR3 is TGTGCCAGCAGAGCCACCGGGACACTCCCCGAAGCTTTCTTT. Protein: CASRATGTLPEAFF.

In its sample, this clonotype was seen a few times. The genes are TRBV6-2 or TRBV6-3 and TRBJ2-3; TRBD2 matches 7 bases. The V gene end was trimmed by 3 bases and the J gene end by 6 bases; junction bases not matched to a gene: 6. Germline V gives CDR1 MNHEY, CDR2 SVGEGT. The CDR3 loop spans 14 amino acids. The CDR3 DNA follows: TGTGCCAGCAGTTATTCGGGAGGTACGGATACGCAGTATTTT. Translating it yields CASSYSGGTDTQYF.

A few counts support this clonotype. The CDR3 DNA follows: TGTGCCGCCAGGATCGGTACCTCAAATGAGCAGTTCTTC. It encodes CAARIGTSNEQFF. The chain is built from TRBV12-3 or TRBV12-4 and TRBJ2-1; D is undetermined. This CDR3 contains 13 residues. The V end lost 11 bases, the J end lost 7 bases, and 18 bases lay between the germline ends.

This chain joins TRBV4-3 and TRBJ2-7, with TRBD2 as a possible D gene (7 bases). The V end was cut by 1 base, the J end by 6 bases, with 16 bases between. This CDR3 is built from 15 residues. The germline gives CDR1 LGHNA, CDR2 YSLEER. CDR3 protein: CASSQGLGGASEQYF. The CDR3 nucleotides read TGCGCCAGCAGCCAAGGATTAGGGGGGGCGTCCGAGCAGTACTTC.

The V call is TRBV21-1, the J call TRBJ2-5; TRBD1 was called by the table and not checked on the DNA. The J call is doubtful: the DNA matches TRBJ2-7 better. TRBV21-1 counts as a pseudogene. This CDR3 has 15 residues. The CDR3 region is CASSNRDTSNYEQYF. In DNA, the CDR3 is TGTGCCAGCAGCAACCGGGACACCTCCAACTACGAGCAGTACTTC.

This clonotype was picked up a small number of times. The V and J genes are TRBV20-1 and TRBJ2-3, with D possibly TRBD2 on 5 matching bases. This CDR3 has 16 amino acids. V dropped 0 bases and J dropped 3 bases, with 16 bases sitting between them. The germline V gene encodes CDR1 DFQATT and CDR2 SNEGSKA (reference sequence). The CDR3 DNA is TGCAGTGCTAGAGATATCTACGGGGATGGAACAGATACGCAGTATTTT. Translated, it gives CSARDIYGDGTDTQYF.

The chain employs TRBV28 and TRBJ2-5, with no clear D. V shed 3 bases and J shed 1 base, with 12 bases lying between them. Germline V gene data show CDR1 as MDHEN and CDR2 as SYDVKM. The CDR3 is 15 residues long. CDR3 sequence (DNA): TGTGCCAGCAGTTTTAATTTCCAGGCCCAAGAGACCCAGTACTTC. This translates into CASSFNFQAQETQYF.

This sequence joins TRBV20-1 and TRBJ2-1, with a tentative D call TRBD1 (6 bases). The CDR3 has 15 amino acids. Germline CDR1 DFQATT, CDR2 SNEGSKA (reference sequence). The V and J ends lost 0 bases and 4 bases respectively, with 13 bases between them. For the CDR3, the DNA is TGCAGTGCTAGAGATTCGCAGGGGCCATACAATGAGCAGTTCTTC. It specifies CSARDSQGPYNEQFF.

V is TRBV5-1 and J is TRBJ2-7; TRBD2 matches 9 bases. The germline CDR1 and CDR2 sequences are SGHRS and YFSETQ. The CDR3 has 14 residues. After removal of 2 bases from V and 6 bases from J, the junction contained 6 bases not matched to a gene. The CDR3 nucleotides are TGCGCCAGCAGCTTTGGACTAGCGACCTTCGAGCAGTACTTC. The encoded protein is CASSFGLATFEQYF.

The rearrangement uses TRBV11-2 and TRBJ2-7; D may correspond to TRBD1 or TRBD2 (5 bases each). The J call is doubtful: the DNA matches TRBJ2-5 better. Germline CDR1 reads SGHAT; CDR2 reads FQNNGV. This CDR3 has 16 amino acids. Here the CDR3 DNA reads TGTGCCAGCAGTCTTCAGACAGCAAACGAGGGGGAGACCCAGTACTTC. Its protein is CASSLQTANEGETQYF.

The chain couples TRBV28 to TRBJ1-2; D call uncertain. This CDR3 spans 13 amino acids. Trimming removed 3 bases from V and 3 bases from J, with 8 bases in between. Germline V gene lookup returns CDR1 MDHEN and CDR2 SYDVKM. The CDR3 bases are TGTGCCAGCAGTTTGGGCCGGGACTATGGCTACACCTTC. It is translated as CASSLGRDYGYTF.

CDR3 amino acids: CASSFPQGSGYTF. CDR3 sequence (DNA): TGTGCCAGCAGTTTCCCGCAGGGCTCGGGCTACACCTTC. V is TRBV27 and J is TRBJ1-2; tentative D call: TRBD1 (5 bases). With 3 bases removed from V and 8 bases from J, the gap between germline ends came to 13 bases. CDR1 and CDR2 (germline): MNHEY, SMNVEV (reference sequence). The CDR3 covers 13 residues.

DNA of the CDR3: TGTGCCAGCAGCTCCAACTCCGGGACAGGGGAAGAGACCCAGTACTTC. The encoded protein is CASSSNSGTGEETQYF. The chain has TRBV7-8 and TRBJ2-5, with 10 bases aligning to TRBD1. The J segment lost 3 bases and the V segment lost 4 bases, leaving 8 bases of the junction unmatched. Germline-derived CDR1 and CDR2 are SGHVS and FQNEAQ. The CDR3 runs 16 residues.

The V and J genes are TRBV3-1 and TRBJ2-1, with D unclear. The J call may not be correct, given that the DNA end is closer to TRBJ2-7. The CDR3 consists of 15 residues. CDR1 and CDR2 (germline): LGHDT, YNNKEL (reference sequence). This CDR3 reads CASTRIESGYNEQYF. The CDR3 DNA reads TGTGCCAGCACCCGAATCGAGTCCGGGTACAATGAGCAGTACTTC.

This chain links TRBV2 with TRBJ2-5; D ambiguous. Germline loops: CDR1 SNHLY, CDR2 FYNNEI. V lost 6 bases and J 5 bases, leaving 13 bases between the germline ends. CDR3 length: 13 amino acids. CDR3 bases: TGTGCCAGCAGGGTCGTGGTATGGGAGACCCAGTACTTC. Translation: CASRVVVWETQYF. The full variable domain, rest sourced from reference TRBV2 and TRBJ2-5, is EPEVTQTPSHQVTQMGQEVILRCVPISNHLYFYWYRQILGQKVEFLVSFYNNEISEKSEIFDDQFSVERPDGSNFTLKIRSTKLEDSAMYFCASRVVVWETQYFGPGTRLLVL.

The chain uses TRBV7-9 and TRBJ2-7; 9 bases align to TRBD1. Per the germline V gene, CDR1 is SEHNR and CDR2 is FQNEAQ (reference sequence). The CDR3 runs 16 residues. V lost 1 base to trimming and J lost 1 base; unmatched junction nucleotides: 5. CDR3 bases: TGTGCCAGCAGCTTAGACGGGACAGGGTATTCCTACGAGCAGTACTTC. It is translated as CASSLDGTGYSYEQYF.

The chain employs TRBV7-2 and TRBJ2-7; no clear D. Germline V CDR1 and CDR2: SGHTA, FQGNSA. This CDR3 has 18 residues. Trimming shortened V by 5 bases and J by 0 bases, and 23 bases separated the two germline ends. In nucleotides, the CDR3 is TGTGCCAGCAGCCCTCCCCCGAACGAGAAGGTGAGCTCCTACGAGCAGTACTTC. The encoded protein is CASSPPPNEKVSSYEQYF. The entire variable domain, with the rest obtained from reference TRBV7-2 and TRBJ2-7, is as follows: GAGVSQSPSNKVTEKGKDVELRCDPISGHTALYWYRQSLGQGLEFLIYFQGNSAPDKSGLPSDRFSAERTGGSVSTLTIQRTQQEDSAVYLCASSPPPNEKVSSYEQYFGPGTRLTVT.

The J gene is TRBJ2-1, the V gene TRBV20-1; no clear D. There are 15 residues in the CDR3. The germline V gene has CDR1 DFQATT and CDR2 SNEGSKA (reference sequence). V was clipped by 0 bases and J by 2 bases, with 11 bases between them. CDR3 loop: CSARDGLKPYNEQFF. The DNA for the CDR3 is TGCAGTGCTAGAGACGGCCTCAAGCCCTACAATGAGCAGTTCTTC.

The V gene is TRBV9, the J gene TRBJ1-4; D is unresolved. The V gene lost 4 bases and the J gene lost 8 bases, with 27 bases spanning the gap. CDR3 length equals 18 residues. Germline CDR1 SGDLS, CDR2 YYNGEE. In DNA form, the CDR3 reads TGTGCCAGCAGCCCCCAAACCCCGGAAAAAATGAAAAGCGAAAAACTGTTTTTT. Its translation is CASSPQTPEKMKSEKLFF.

This chain connects TRBV7-2 to TRBJ2-7; weak D call: TRBD2 (5 bases). The V and J ends lost 6 bases and 0 bases respectively, with 12 bases between them. Germline CDR1 is SGHTA and CDR2 is FQGNSA. The CDR3 is made up of 14 amino acids. CDR3 protein: CASSARGDSYEQYF. The DNA for the CDR3 is TGTGCCAGCAGTGCCCGGGGTGACTCCTACGAGCAGTACTTC.

The CDR3 sequence: CASSTTGEVTDTQYF. CDR3 DNA: TGTGCCAGCAGTACGACAGGCGAGGTAACAGATACGCAGTATTTT. This chain uses TRBV28 with TRBJ2-3, with a possible D match to TRBD1 (6 bases). Trimming removed 5 bases from V and 3 bases from J, with 15 bases in between. CDR1 and CDR2 (germline): MDHEN, SYDVKM. The CDR3 runs 15 residues.

The chain joins TRBV5-1 to TRBJ2-2, with 13 nucleotides matching TRBD2. V lost 4 bases, J lost 0 bases, and 6 bases stayed unmatched. Germline values: CDR1 SGHRS, CDR2 YFSETQ. CDR3 length equals 18 residues. CDR3 DNA sequence: TGCGCCAGCAGCCGGGGACTAGCGGGATCATCGAACACCGGGGAGCTGTTTTTT. Amino acid sequence: CASSRGLAGSSNTGELFF.